This T cell receptor (beta chain) was obtained from a study of a mutant IDH1 vaccine in newly diagnosed glioma. About the research overall: Standard pretreatment was either radiotherapy, temozolomide, or, for most, radiochemotherapy with temozolomide. General study findings and limits: Most patients, around 94%, showed vaccine-induced immune responses.

Time point reported: week 47, end of study. Every vaccine dose comprised 300 ug of mutant IDH1 20-mer peptide plus topical imiquimod. In weeks 1, 3, 5, 7, 11, 15, 19 and 23, patients were immunized, eight times in all. Regarding this clone: Its antigen is unidentified.

Repertoires were generated with immunoSEQ multiplex PCR, while TCRdb's copy carries only in-frame clones and drops some. The table records tens of thousands of clones, roughly 71% of them present only once. There are 15 residues in the CDR3. V was pared by 7 bases and J by 3 bases, with 10 bases of the junction left unmatched. The germline gives CDR1 MNHNS, CDR2 SASEGT. V and J are TRBV6-1 and TRBJ2-7; 9 bases match TRBD1. Sequenced here: PBMCs, sampled from a glioma patient whose treatment included an IDH1 peptide vaccine. This clonotype was obtained from a man aged 35-49 years with glioma. The CDR3 region has the DNA TGTGCCAGCAAGGAGGGACAGGGAGCATTCTACGAGCAGTACTTC. Translation: CASKEGQGAFYEQYF.